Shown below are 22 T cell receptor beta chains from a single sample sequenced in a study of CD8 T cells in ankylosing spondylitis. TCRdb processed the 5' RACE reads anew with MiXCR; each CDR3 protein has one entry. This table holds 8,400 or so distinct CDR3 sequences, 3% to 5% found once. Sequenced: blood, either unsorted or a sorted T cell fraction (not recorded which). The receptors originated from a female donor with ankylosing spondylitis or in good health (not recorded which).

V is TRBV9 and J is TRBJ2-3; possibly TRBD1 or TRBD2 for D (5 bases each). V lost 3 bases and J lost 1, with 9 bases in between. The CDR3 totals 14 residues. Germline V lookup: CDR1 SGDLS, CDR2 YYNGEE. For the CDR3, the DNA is TGTGCCAGCAGCGCCCTGGGGGGCACAGATACGCAGTATTTT. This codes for CASSALGGTDTQYF. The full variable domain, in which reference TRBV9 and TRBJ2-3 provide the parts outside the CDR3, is DSGVTQTPKHLITATGQRVTLRCSPRSGDLSVYWYQQSLDQGLQFLIQYYNGEERAKGNILERFSAQQFPDLHSELNLSSLELGDSALYFCASSALGGTDTQYFGPGTRLTVL.

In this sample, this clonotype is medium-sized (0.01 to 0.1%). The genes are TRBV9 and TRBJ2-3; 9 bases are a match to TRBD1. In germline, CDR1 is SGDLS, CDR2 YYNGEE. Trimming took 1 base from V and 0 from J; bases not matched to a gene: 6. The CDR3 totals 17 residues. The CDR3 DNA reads TGTGCCAGCAGCGTATTCTCACAGGGGGCTAGCACAGATACGCAGTATTTT. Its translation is CASSVFSQGASTDTQYF.

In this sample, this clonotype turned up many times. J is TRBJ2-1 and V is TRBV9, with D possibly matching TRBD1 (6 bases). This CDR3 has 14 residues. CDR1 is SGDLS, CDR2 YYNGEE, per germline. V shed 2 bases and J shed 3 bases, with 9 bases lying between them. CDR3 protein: CASSVGTNYNEQFF. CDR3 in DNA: TGTGCCAGCAGCGTCGGGACAAACTACAATGAGCAGTTCTTC.

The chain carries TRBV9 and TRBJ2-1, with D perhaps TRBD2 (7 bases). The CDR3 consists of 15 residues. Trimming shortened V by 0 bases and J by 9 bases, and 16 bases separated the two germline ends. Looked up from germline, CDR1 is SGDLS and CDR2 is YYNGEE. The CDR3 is CASSVEGGGPAEQFF. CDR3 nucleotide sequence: TGTGCCAGCAGCGTAGAAGGGGGGGGGCCAGCTGAGCAGTTCTTC.

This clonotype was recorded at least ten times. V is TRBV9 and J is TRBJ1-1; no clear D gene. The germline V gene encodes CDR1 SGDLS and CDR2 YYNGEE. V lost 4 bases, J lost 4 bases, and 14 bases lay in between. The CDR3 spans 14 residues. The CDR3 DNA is TGTGCCAGCAGCTCTGACCGGAGGGCCACTGAAGCTTTCTTT. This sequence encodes CASSSDRRATEAFF.

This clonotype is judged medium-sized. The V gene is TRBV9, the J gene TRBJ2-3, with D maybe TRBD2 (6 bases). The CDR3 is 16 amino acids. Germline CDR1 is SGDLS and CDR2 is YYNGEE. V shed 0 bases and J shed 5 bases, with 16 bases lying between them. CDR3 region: CASSVDRGSNGDTQYF. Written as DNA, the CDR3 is TGTGCCAGCAGCGTAGACCGGGGGAGTAATGGAGATACGCAGTATTTT.

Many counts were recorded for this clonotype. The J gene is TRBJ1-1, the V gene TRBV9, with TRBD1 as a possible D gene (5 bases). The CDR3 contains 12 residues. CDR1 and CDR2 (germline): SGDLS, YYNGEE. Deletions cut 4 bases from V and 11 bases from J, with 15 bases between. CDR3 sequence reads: CASSPSGDAAFF. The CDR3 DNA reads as TGTGCCAGCAGCCCATCGGGGGATGCGGCTTTCTTT. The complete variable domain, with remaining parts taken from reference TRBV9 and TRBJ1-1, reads DSGVTQTPKHLITATGQRVTLRCSPRSGDLSVYWYQQSLDQGLQFLIQYYNGEERAKGNILERFSAQQFPDLHSELNLSSLELGDSALYFCASSPSGDAAFFGQGTRLTVV.

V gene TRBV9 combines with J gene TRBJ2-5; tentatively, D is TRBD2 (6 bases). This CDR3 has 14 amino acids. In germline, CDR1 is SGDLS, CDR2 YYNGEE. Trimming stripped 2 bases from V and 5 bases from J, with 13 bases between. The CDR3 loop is CASSVAGGEETQYF. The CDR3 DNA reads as TGTGCCAGCAGCGTCGCAGGAGGGGAGGAGACCCAGTACTTC. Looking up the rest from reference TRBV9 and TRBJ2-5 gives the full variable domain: DSGVTQTPKHLITATGQRVTLRCSPRSGDLSVYWYQQSLDQGLQFLIQYYNGEERAKGNILERFSAQQFPDLHSELNLSSLELGDSALYFCASSVAGGEETQYFGPGTRLLVL.

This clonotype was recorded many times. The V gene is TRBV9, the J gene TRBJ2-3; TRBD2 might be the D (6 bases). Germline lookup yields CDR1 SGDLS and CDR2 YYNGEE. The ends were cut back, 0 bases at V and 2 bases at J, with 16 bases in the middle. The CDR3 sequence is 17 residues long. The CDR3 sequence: CASSVEGSGSFTDTQYF. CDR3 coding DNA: TGTGCCAGCAGCGTAGAGGGTAGCGGTAGCTTCACAGATACGCAGTATTTT.

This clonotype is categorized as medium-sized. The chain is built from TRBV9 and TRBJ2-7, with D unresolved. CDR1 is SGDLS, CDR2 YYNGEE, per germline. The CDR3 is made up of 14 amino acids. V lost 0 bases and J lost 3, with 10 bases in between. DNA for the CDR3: TGTGCCAGCAGCGTAGCTCTCTCGAACTACGAGCAGTACTTC. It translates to CASSVALSNYEQYF. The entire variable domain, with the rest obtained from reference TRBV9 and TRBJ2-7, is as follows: DSGVTQTPKHLITATGQRVTLRCSPRSGDLSVYWYQQSLDQGLQFLIQYYNGEERAKGNILERFSAQQFPDLHSELNLSSLELGDSALYFCASSVALSNYEQYFGPGTRLTVT.

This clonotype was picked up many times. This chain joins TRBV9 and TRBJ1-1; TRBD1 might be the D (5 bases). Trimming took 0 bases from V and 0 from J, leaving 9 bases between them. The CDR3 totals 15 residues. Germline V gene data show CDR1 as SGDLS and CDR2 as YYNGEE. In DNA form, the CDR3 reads TGTGCCAGCAGCGTAGTAAGGGGTTTGAACACTGAAGCTTTCTTT. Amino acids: CASSVVRGLNTEAFF.

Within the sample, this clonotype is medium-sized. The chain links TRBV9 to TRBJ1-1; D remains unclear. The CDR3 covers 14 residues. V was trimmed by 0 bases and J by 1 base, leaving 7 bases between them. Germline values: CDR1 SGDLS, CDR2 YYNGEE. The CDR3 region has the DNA TGTGCCAGCAGCGTAGTGGAACAGAACACTGAAGCTTTCTTT. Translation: CASSVVEQNTEAFF.

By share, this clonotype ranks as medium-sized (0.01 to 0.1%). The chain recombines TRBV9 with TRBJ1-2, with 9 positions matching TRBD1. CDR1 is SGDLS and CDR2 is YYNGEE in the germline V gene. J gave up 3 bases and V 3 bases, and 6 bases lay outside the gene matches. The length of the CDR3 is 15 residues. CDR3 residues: CASSAKTGGDYGYTF. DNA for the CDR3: TGTGCCAGCAGCGCGAAAACAGGGGGCGACTATGGCTACACCTTC.

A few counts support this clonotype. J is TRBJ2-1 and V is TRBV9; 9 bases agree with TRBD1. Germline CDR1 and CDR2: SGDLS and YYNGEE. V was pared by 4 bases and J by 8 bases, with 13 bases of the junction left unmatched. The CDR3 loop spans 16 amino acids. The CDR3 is CASSPSGQGFYDEQFF. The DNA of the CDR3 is TGTGCCAGCAGCCCAAGCGGACAGGGGTTTTATGATGAGCAGTTCTTC.

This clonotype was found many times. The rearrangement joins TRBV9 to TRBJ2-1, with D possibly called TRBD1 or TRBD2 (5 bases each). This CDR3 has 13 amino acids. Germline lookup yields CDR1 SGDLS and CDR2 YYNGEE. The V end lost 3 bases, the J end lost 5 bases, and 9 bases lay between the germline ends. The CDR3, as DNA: TGTGCCAGCAGCGCAGGGAGTAACAATGAGCAGTTCTTC. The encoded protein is CASSAGSNNEQFF.

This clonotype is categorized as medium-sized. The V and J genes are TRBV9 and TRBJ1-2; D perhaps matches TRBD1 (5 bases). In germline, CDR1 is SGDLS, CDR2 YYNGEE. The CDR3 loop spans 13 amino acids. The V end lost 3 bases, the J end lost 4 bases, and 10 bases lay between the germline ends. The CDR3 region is CASSAQGTYGYTF. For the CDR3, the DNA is TGTGCCAGCAGCGCCCAGGGAACCTATGGCTACACCTTC.

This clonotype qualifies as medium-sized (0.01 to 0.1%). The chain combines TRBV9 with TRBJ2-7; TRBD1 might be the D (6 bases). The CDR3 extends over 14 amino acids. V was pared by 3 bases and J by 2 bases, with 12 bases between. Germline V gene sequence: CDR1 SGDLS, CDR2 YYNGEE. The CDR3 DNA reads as TGTGCCAGCAGCGCCCGGGACAAAACCTACGAGCAGTACTTC. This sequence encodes CASSARDKTYEQYF.

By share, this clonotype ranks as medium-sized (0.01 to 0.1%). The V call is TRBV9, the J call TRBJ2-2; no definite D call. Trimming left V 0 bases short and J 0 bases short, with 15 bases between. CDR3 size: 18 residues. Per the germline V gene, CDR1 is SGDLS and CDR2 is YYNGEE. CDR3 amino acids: CASSVEVSPRPNTGELFF. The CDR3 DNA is TGTGCCAGCAGCGTAGAGGTTAGCCCCCGACCGAACACCGGGGAGCTGTTTTTT. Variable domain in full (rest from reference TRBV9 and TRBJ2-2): DSGVTQTPKHLITATGQRVTLRCSPRSGDLSVYWYQQSLDQGLQFLIQYYNGEERAKGNILERFSAQQFPDLHSELNLSSLELGDSALYFCASSVEVSPRPNTGELFFGEGSRLTVL.

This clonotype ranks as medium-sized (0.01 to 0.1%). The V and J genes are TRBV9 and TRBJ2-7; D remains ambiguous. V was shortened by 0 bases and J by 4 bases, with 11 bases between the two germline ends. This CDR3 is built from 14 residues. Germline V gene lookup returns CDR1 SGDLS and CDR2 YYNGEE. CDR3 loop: CASSVGLQPYEQYF. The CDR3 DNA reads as TGTGCCAGCAGCGTAGGGCTGCAACCTTACGAGCAGTACTTC.

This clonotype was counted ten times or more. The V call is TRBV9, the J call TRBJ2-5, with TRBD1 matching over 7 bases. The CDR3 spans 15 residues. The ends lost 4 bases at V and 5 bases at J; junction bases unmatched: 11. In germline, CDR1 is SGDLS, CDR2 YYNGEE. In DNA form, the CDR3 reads TGTGCCAGCAGCCTAACCAAGGGGGCTGGGGAGACCCAGTACTTC. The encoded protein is CASSLTKGAGETQYF.

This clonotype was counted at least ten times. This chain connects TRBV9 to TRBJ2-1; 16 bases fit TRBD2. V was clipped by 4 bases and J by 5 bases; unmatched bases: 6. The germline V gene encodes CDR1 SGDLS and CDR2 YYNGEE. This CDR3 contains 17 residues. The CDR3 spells CASSHGTSGGADNEQFF. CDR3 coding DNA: TGTGCCAGCAGCCACGGGACTAGCGGGGGGGCTGACAATGAGCAGTTCTTC.

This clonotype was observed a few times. The CDR3 spells CASSVDGGAANEQFF. In nucleotides, the CDR3 is TGTGCCAGCAGCGTAGACGGGGGGGCCGCCAATGAGCAGTTCTTC. V is TRBV9 and J is TRBJ2-1; 8 bases line up with TRBD2. CDR1 is SGDLS and CDR2 is YYNGEE in the germline V gene. Trimming at V came to 0 bases and at J to 6 bases, leaving 5 bases not matched to a gene. The CDR3 length is 15 residues.